This T cell receptor (beta chain) was profiled in a study of blood T cell repertoires in COVID-19 (dated by TCRdb to 2018 to 2021). In terms of the full investigation: The collaborator samples originated in the United States, Italy and Spain and spanned the acute and convalescent phases of COVID-19. The material from the prospective study consisted of cDNA or gDNA derived from T cells, B-cell-depleted T cells, or PBMCs. The dataset comprised deeply sampled blood TCRbeta repertoires from subjects exposed to, actively infected with, or recovered from COVID-19. The repertoires were made available in a free public database intended to serve as a resource for research on the immune response to SARS-CoV-2. The samples were drawn from two sources: the first 160 participants of the ongoing ImmuneRACE study, and 1,200 or so subjects contributed by 6 global collaborators. A de-identified subject ID, COVID-19 status, age in years and sex were almost always included in the sample metadata. Where available, HLA class I and class II types were taken from metadata supplied by the sample provider and were not determined by assay-based typing.

The immunoSEQ Assay, a bias-controlled multiplex PCR, was used to amplify TCRbeta CDR3 regions from genomic DNA. The study's processing was this. The number of nucleated cells in each sample was estimated from the amplification of reference gene primers within the assay. To quantify the absolute abundance of each unique TCRbeta CDR3 rearrangement, sequence reads were collapsed and filtered. For each sample, productive Simpson clonality was calculated by taking the square root of Simpson's diversity index across productive rearrangements. Drawn from immuneACCESS, this table holds only the in-frame rearrangements with V and J called that TCRdb kept. Clones are partly lost; checked studies trace under half to an unresolved V gene and leave the rest unexplained. V and J calls and clone size come straight from that table; D and trimming were deduced from the DNA. The table for this sample lists about 130,000 clones; roughly four fifths of them were counted only once. More than 10% of the sample comes from the top ten.

As for this clone: Its antigen is unknown. There are no base qualities to consult, and no much larger clone falls within one base.

Each collaborating institution followed its own protocols to collect whole blood in K2EDTA tubes. For TCRbeta analysis, collaborators shipped samples in one of three forms: frozen whole blood, isolated PBMCs, or DNA extracted from either of those sample types. Overall study outcomes, separate from this receptor: The quantity of clinical and demographic metadata differed by source and by participant and was supplied without curation.

The receptor comes from a human donor in a cohort sampled during active COVID-19. The material sequenced was peripheral blood.

The nucleotide sequence is given as TGTGCCAGCTCACCAGCCGGGGATAACTATGGCTACACCTTC. This gives the protein CASSPAGDNYGYTF. The V gene is TRBV18 and the J gene is TRBJ1-2; a confident D gene designation cannot be given. CDR1 and CDR2 are read off the germline V gene as KGHSH and LQKENI. Cut back by 2 bases and 1 base, the V and J ends lie 8 bases apart. Taken from cysteine to phenylalanine, the CDR3 has 14 residues. Of the read, only the CDR3 DNA is kept; its 42 bases are in frame from base 1.